This TCR beta chain was profiled in a study of blood T cell repertoires in COVID-19. Study-wide background: The study drew acute and convalescent COVID-19 samples from the United States, Italy and Spain.

The germline gives CDR1 GTSNPN, CDR2 SVGIG (reference sequence). V dropped 1 base and J dropped 7; count of bases not matched to a gene: 7. The CDR3 is 15 amino acids. Sequencing was performed with immunoSEQ multiplex PCR; in TCRdb, only in-frame clones are kept and a portion is missing. The table has some 74,000 clones, under 85% seen once. The rearrangement links TRBV30 to TRBJ2-2; TRBD2 agrees at 9 bases. The sequencing input was peripheral blood. The source is a woman between 50 and 59 years old with acute or convalescent COVID-19. The CDR3 loop reads CAWSGIAGAVGELFF. The CDR3 DNA follows: TGTGCCTGGAGTGGGATAGCGGGAGCGGTCGGGGAGCTGTTTTTT.